Only one count was recorded for the clone carrying this TCR beta chain. The CDR3 consists of 19 residues. CDR1 and CDR2 (germline): SGHDN, FVKESK. Trimming at V came to 3 bases and at J to 0 bases, leaving 11 bases not matched to a gene. Time point defined: pretreatment peripheral blood. The repertoire was sequenced with immunoSEQ multiplex PCR; TCRdb's copy has only in-frame clones and lacks some. This table has roughly 130,000 clones, about 81% appearing once. The record originates from a study of PD-L1 blockade in urothelial cancer. Study-level background: About 85% of the roughly 30 patients comprised males who had bladder-origin urothelial cancer. Blood-derived samples held a median approximately 140,000 T cells.

This TCR derives from a man over 45 with urothelial cancer. Material: PBMCs, obtained around atezolizumab (anti-PD-L1) treatment. V and J are TRBV14 and TRBJ2-1, with TRBD2 matching 10 bases. CDR3 region: CASSQERLAGYSSYNEQFF. DNA for the CDR3: TGTGCCAGCAGCCAGGAAAGACTAGCGGGTTATAGCTCCTACAATGAGCAGTTCTTC. Combining the CDR3 with reference TRBV14 and TRBJ2-1 gives the whole variable domain EAGVTQFPSHSVIEKGQTVTLRCDPISGHDNLYWYRRVMGKEIKFLLHFVKESKQDESGMPNNRFLAERTGGTYSTLKVQPAELEDSGVYFCASSQERLAGYSSYNEQFFGPGTRLTVL.